Listed below are T cell receptor beta chains from one sample, sequenced in a study of T cells in Graves' hyperthyroidism and ophthalmopathy. From the multiplex PCR reads, TCRdb called clonotypes with MiXCR, one entry per CDR3 protein. The table includes hundreds of thousands of distinct CDR3 sequences, about 15% detected once. The sequenced sample consisted of blood. The receptors here all came from a woman aged 50 to 65 with Graves' ophthalmopathy. CDR3s include the opening cysteine and the closing phenylalanine or tryptophan. D genes are given only for firm matches. Clone size is stated in some rows and not others, as once, few, many or a class when expanded.

D	length	size	V	J	DNA	CDR3
-	14	-	TRBV30	TRBJ1-5	TGTGCCTGGAATCTCGGACAGCAAAATCAGCCCCAGCATTTT	CAWNLGQQNQPQHF
TRBD1	16	-	TRBV5-8	TRBJ2-7	TGTGCCAGCAGCCTTTATCGGGACAGGACTACCTACGAGCAGTACTTC	CASSLYRDRTTYEQYF
TRBD2	15	many	TRBV7-3	TRBJ2-2	TGTGCCACCCGACTAGCGGGAGGGAACACCGGGGAGCTGTTTTTT	CATRLAGGNTGELFF
-	16	many	TRBV7-2	TRBJ2-1	TGTGCCAGCAGTTTAGGGTCGGGGAGCTCCTACAATGAGCAGTTCTTC	CASSLGSGSSYNEQFF
-	12	many	TRBV20-1	TRBJ1-1	TGCAGTGCCCCTGTCAGACCCACCGGAGCTTTCTTT	CSAPVRPTGAFF
TRBD2	16	many	TRBV3-1	TRBJ2-1	TGTGCCAGCAGCCGAGGCGGCGGGAGGGCCTACAATGAGCAGTTCTTC	CASSRGGGRAYNEQFF
TRBD1	17	few	TRBV24-1	TRBJ1-2	TGTGCCACCAGTGATCGTACCAGGACAGGGGGGACCTATGGCTACACCTTC	CATSDRTRTGGTYGYTF
-	13	few	TRBV27	TRBJ1-6	TGTGCCAGCAGAAGCTCCTATAATTCACCCCTCCACTTT	CASRSSYNSPLHF
-	13	few	TRBV27	TRBJ2-7	TGTGCCAGCAGCTTCGTAGGGAACTACGAGCAGTACTTC	CASSFVGNYEQYF
TRBD2	15	many	TRBV2	TRBJ2-1	TGTGCCAGCAGTAAAGCGGGAGGAAGAGACAATGAGCAGTTCTTC	CASSKAGGRDNEQFF
TRBD1	15	-	TRBV27	TRBJ1-4	TGTGCCAGCAGTACAACGACAGGGTCTAATGAAAAACTGTTTTTT	CASSTTTGSNEKLFF
TRBD1	13	few	TRBV10-3	TRBJ1-5	TGTGCCAGGGGGACAGCCGATAATCAGCCCCAGCATTTT	CARGTADNQPQHF
-	12	many	TRBV7-9	TRBJ2-1	TGTGCCAGCATGGGCTATAACAATGAGCAGTTCTTC	CASMGYNNEQFF
TRBD2	13	-	TRBV20-1	TRBJ2-1	TGCAGTGCTAGAGTTAGCGGGATTAGTGAGCAGTTCTTC	CSARVSGISEQFF
TRBD2	18	-	TRBV10-3	TRBJ2-1	TGTGCCATCAGGAGCGGGAGGGTTTTCGACGGCCGGTTTAGTGAGCAGTTCTTC	CAIRSGRVFDGRFSEQFF
-	18	-	TRBV19	TRBJ2-2	TGTGCCAGTAGTACCTCCTTTGATTTACGCGCGAACACCGGGGAGCTGTTTTTT	CASSTSFDLRANTGELFF
-	13	many	TRBV20-1	TRBJ2-5	TGCAGTGCACATGCGGACTTCCAAGAGACCCAGTACTTC	CSAHADFQETQYF